Below are 14 T cell receptor beta chains sequenced from a single sample in a study of control samples from healthy donors and cancer patients. Only in-frame clones appear in the TCRdb table, and some are missing; sequencing was by immunoSEQ multiplex PCR. The sample has around 190,000 clones, nearly 90% seen once; the top ten hold about 1.4%. Material: blood. All receptors come from a woman between 45 and 60 years old in good health.

This chain joins TRBV7-6 and TRBJ2-3; 8 bases line up with TRBD1. The CDR3 length is 15 residues. The V and J ends lost 1 base and 0 bases, in that order; junction bases with no gene match: 0. Germline CDR1 and CDR2: SGHVS and FNYEAQ. The CDR3 spells CASSLGTGSTDTQYF. DNA of the CDR3: TGTGCCAGCAGCTTAGGGACAGGGAGCACAGATACGCAGTATTTT.

This chain connects TRBV4-2 to TRBJ1-1; D call uncertain. Trimming left V 3 bases short and J 0 bases short, with 11 bases between. In germline, CDR1 is LGHNA, CDR2 YNFKEQ. The CDR3 has 15 residues. The CDR3 here is CASSHWNRMNTEAFF. CDR3 bases: TGTGCCAGCAGCCACTGGAACCGGATGAACACTGAAGCTTTCTTT.

Only one count was recorded for this clone. The chain employs TRBV11-2 and TRBJ2-5; TRBD1 matches 8 bases. Germline CDR1 is SGHAT and CDR2 is FQNNGV. This CDR3 has 15 residues. After removal of 5 bases from V and 7 bases from J, the junction contained 12 bases not matched to a gene. This chain's CDR3 is CASSPAGQGIGTQYF. The CDR3 DNA reads as TGTGCCAGCAGCCCCGCCGGACAGGGAATTGGGACCCAGTACTTC.

This chain joins TRBV28 and TRBJ1-2; no clear D. The CDR3 has 15 residues. Trimming took off 1 base at V and 6 bases at J, with 15 bases between the two ends. CDR1 is MDHEN and CDR2 is SYDVKM in the germline V gene. The CDR3 DNA is TGTGCCAGCAGTTTATTGTCCAGGTCTGGGCATGGCTACACCTTC. It yields the protein CASSLLSRSGHGYTF.

A single count supports this clone. The chain couples TRBV6-5 to TRBJ2-5; D remains unclear. The ends were cut back, 2 bases at V and 3 bases at J, with 10 bases in the middle. Germline V gives CDR1 MNHEY, CDR2 SVGAGI. There are 14 residues in the CDR3. The DNA of the CDR3 is TGTGCCAGCAGTTACCTAGGCACGAAAGAGACCCAGTACTTC. Its translation: CASSYLGTKETQYF.

The chain has TRBV6-2 or TRBV6-3 and TRBJ1-4; maybe TRBD1 (5 bases). The CDR3 runs 14 residues. In germline, CDR1 is MNHEY, CDR2 SVGEGT. V was trimmed by 4 bases and J by 7 bases, leaving 13 bases between them. CDR3 DNA: TGTGCCAGCAGTTTTCCGGGACGTGTTGAAAAACTGTTTTTT. It specifies CASSFPGRVEKLFF.

The V and J genes are TRBV7-9 and TRBJ2-5; no reliable D call. The CDR3 spans 14 residues. Per the germline V gene, CDR1 is SEHNR and CDR2 is FQNEAQ (reference sequence). The V and J ends lost 5 bases and 2 bases respectively, with 12 bases between them. The CDR3 sequence: CASSPRLHQETQYF. The CDR3 region has the DNA TGTGCCAGCAGCCCCCGACTCCATCAAGAGACCCAGTACTTC.

This clone has ten or more counts. The chain employs TRBV6-5 and TRBJ1-3, with 11 nucleotides matching TRBD1. Per germline, CDR1 MNHEY and CDR2 SVGAGI. CDR3 length: 15 amino acids. V lost 5 bases to trimming and J lost 4 bases; unmatched junction nucleotides: 4. The CDR3 protein is CASSRTGGEGNTIYF. The CDR3 DNA follows: TGTGCCAGCAGTAGGACAGGGGGCGAAGGAAACACCATATATTTT.

In this sample, this clone turned up once. This chain connects TRBV3-1 (or the pseudogene TRBV3-2) to TRBJ2-7; 7 bases map to TRBD1. CDR1 is LGHDT and CDR2 is YNNKEL in the germline V gene (reference sequence). V dropped 4 bases and J dropped 7; count of bases not matched to a gene: 7. CDR3 length equals 13 residues. In DNA, the CDR3 is TGTGCCAGCAGCCTGGGGGACAGCTGGGAGCAGTACTTC. Translation: CASSLGDSWEQYF.

As concerns this clone: The same CDR3 can be traced to other DNA sequences in this sample. The V gene is TRBV7-9, the J gene TRBJ2-7; no clear D gene. Germline V gene lookup returns CDR1 SEHNR and CDR2 FQNEAQ (reference sequence). This CDR3 contains 11 residues. The germline V and J ends were trimmed by 3 bases and 5 bases, with 5 bases remaining between them. The CDR3 coding sequence is TGTGCCAGCAGCTTTCGCGACGAGCAGTACTTC. This codes for CASSFRDEQYF.

This clone was observed a single time. This chain links TRBV5-1 with TRBJ2-2, with 10 bases that match TRBD1. The CDR3 sequence is 16 residues long. The germline V gene has CDR1 SGHRS and CDR2 YFSETQ. V shed 2 bases and J 3 bases; nucleotides not matched to a gene: 4. The CDR3 region is CASSFRDRGDTGELFF. The CDR3, as DNA: TGCGCCAGCAGCTTCCGGGACAGGGGAGACACCGGGGAGCTGTTTTTT.

The CDR3 reads CASRERDFHHNEQFF. The CDR3 DNA sequence: TGTGCCAGCAGGGAGCGGGACTTTCACCACAATGAGCAGTTCTTC. This chain uses TRBV2 with TRBJ2-1; TRBD2 matches at 7 bases. V gave up 6 bases and J gave up 5 bases; unmatched junction bases: 10. The CDR3 spans 15 residues. Germline loops: CDR1 SNHLY, CDR2 FYNNEI. The full variable domain, completed using reference TRBV2 and TRBJ2-1, is EPEVTQTPSHQVTQMGQEVILRCVPISNHLYFYWYRQILGQKVEFLVSFYNNEISEKSEIFDDQFSVERPDGSNFTLKIRSTKLEDSAMYFCASRERDFHHNEQFFGPGTRLTVL.

The chain has TRBV28 and TRBJ1-6; 9 bases align to TRBD1. The trim removed 6 bases at V and 6 bases at J, leaving 9 bases unmatched. The CDR3 has 16 amino acids. Looked up from germline, CDR1 is MDHEN and CDR2 is SYDVKM. The CDR3: CASRRSGTGPNSPLHF. CDR3 sequence (DNA): TGTGCCAGCAGACGGTCCGGGACAGGGCCTAATTCACCCCTCCACTTT.

In its sample, this clone was seen once. V usage is TRBV7-2 and J usage is TRBJ1-1; D gene unclear. The V and J ends lost 5 bases and 4 bases respectively, with 17 bases between them. Germline assignment: CDR1 SGHTA and CDR2 FQGNSA. The CDR3 contains 15 residues. Written as DNA, the CDR3 is TGTGCCAGCAGCCCCCGAATTTCGGGCGGCACTGAAGCTTTCTTT. This gives the protein CASSPRISGGTEAFF.